This T cell receptor (beta chain) is from a study of CD8+ T cells in alopecia areata (dated by TCRdb to 2016 to 2019). For the study in its entirety: Treated patients were enrolled in an open-label pilot trial of oral tofacitinib, 5 to 10 mg twice daily, for moderate-to-severe alopecia areata. The RNA source kit depended on sample type: the PAXgene miRNA kit for fixed scalp, the miRNeasy kit for PBMCs, and the RNeasy kit for mouse skin. Scalp clonality was compared across normal scalp (n=4), patchy alopecia areata scalp (n=8), and alopecia totalis/universalis scalp (n=8). Tofacitinib was administered for 6 to 18 months, and 6 months of follow-up off drug were then conducted to assess delayed response and recurrence. The SALT score, which quantifies the percentage of affected scalp surface area, was used to measure disease severity in treated patients. The study used high-throughput TCRbeta sequencing to examine T cell clonal expansion in alopecia areata, in both the C3H/HeJ mouse model and human patients. Biopsies were taken from tofacitinib-treated patients at baseline and at 4 and 24 weeks of treatment, and a later scalp biopsy was taken in several of the tofacitinib-treated patients. TCRbeta CDR3 regions were amplified by immunoSEQ multiplex PCR using 35 Vbeta forward and 13 Jbeta reverse primers. Human TCRbeta sequencing covered scalp tissue and sorted CD4+ and CD8+ peripheral blood T cells from patchy and totalis/universalis alopecia areata patients and healthy controls.

The time point label corresponds to: around 22 weeks on oral tofacitinib. This sample's treatment or condition label indicates: oral pan-JAK inhibitor, 5-10 mg twice daily. From alopecia areata patients, peripheral blood was collected along with lesional scalp punch biopsies. PBMCs were isolated by density centrifugation and stained for CD3, CD4 and CD8, after which CD4+ and CD8+ T cells were sorted on a FACSAria. Of note for this clone: Its antigen specificity is not known. Base qualities are missing; no much larger clone stands one base away.

Study-wide findings and limitations: Compared with mice, TCR sequences shared between patients were less clear, possibly partly because of HLA diversity across the patient population. Higher clonality and more expanded CD8+ clones were observed in lesional scalp than in normal scalp, particularly in alopecia totalis/universalis, a finding suggestive of antigenic drive. Tofacitinib significantly decreased scalp clonality and the number of expanded CD8+ clones among the top 100 scalp clones. Because the treated cohort was small and had just a single nonresponder, larger studies are needed to establish links between baseline CD8+ expansion and response. Many expanded lesional clones were found to persist in scalp and blood during tofacitinib treatment, and relapse after treatment cessation may be partly explained by this persistence. Scalp TCR repertoire analysis is complicated because resident alphabeta T cells in normal human skin are also sequenced, whereas mouse skin is dominated by gammadelta T cells.

Receptor amplification or capture employed the immunoSEQ multiplex PCR assay. RNA was extracted from all samples and reverse transcribed into cDNA as template for TCR sequencing. SuperScript III was used to make first-strand cDNA, primed with a 2:1 mix of oligo-dT and random hexamers. A synthetic immune receptor repertoire was used to gauge amplification bias, and whatever bias remained was removed computationally. As for how the authors treated the data: Raw reads were preprocessed to remove errors, and CDR3 was defined according to IMGT conventions as the region from the conserved cysteine to phenylalanine. Clonality was calculated as 1 minus Shannon entropy normalized by log2 of the number of productive unique TCRs. CD4 or CD8 identity of scalp clones was inferred by cross-referencing scalp TCRbeta sequences with sorted blood CD4 and CD8 repertoires. TCRdb re-hosts the immuneACCESS table, in-frame sequences only. Its copies lack some clones; in the studies checked, an unresolved V gene accounts for under half of them, and the cause for the rest is not known. Clonal size and the V and J genes are those of that table, whereas D and trimming came from the DNA. In this sample the table shows under 150,000 clones, roughly 56% of which occur a single time. The ten largest clones capture about 3.7% of the sample.

The sample in question was CD4+ T cells sorted from blood, obtained at week 24, from a patient treated with tofacitinib. This sequence originates from a human donor with alopecia areata.

The sequence in DNA is TGCGCCAGCAGCCATTCACTAGCGGGGCGCTCCTACAATGAGCAGTTCTTC. This encodes CASSHSLAGRSYNEQFF. The sequence links TRBV4-3 to TRBJ2-1, with 10 bases aligning to TRBD2. Unmatched junction bases come to 5, with V trimmed by 3 bases and J by 0 bases. CDR1 LGHNA and CDR2 YSLEER were looked up in the germline V gene. The CDR3 measures 17 amino acids from cysteine to phenylalanine. Solely the CDR3 DNA is kept, with 51 bases framed from the first base.